Presented here are 18 T cell receptor beta chains from one specimen sequenced in a study of blood T cell repertoires in COVID-19. TCRdb keeps only in-frame clones here, not all; method: immunoSEQ multiplex PCR. The profile covers roughly 130,000 clones, with 90% appearing a single time and roughly 3.7% taken by the ten largest. The sequencing sample was made of peripheral blood. The receptors stem from a man aged 45-65 years with active COVID-19.

The chain couples TRBV14 to TRBJ1-6; no definite D call. The CDR3 totals 15 residues. Germline loops: CDR1 SGHDN, CDR2 FVKESK. V lost 4 bases, J lost 5 bases, and 12 bases lay in between. In DNA, the CDR3 is TGTGCCAGCAGCCTTCGACGGGAGAATAATTCACCCCTCCACTTT. It yields the protein CASSLRRENNSPLHF.

This chain links TRBV7-3 with TRBJ2-2, with D hard to call. With 2 bases removed from V and 0 bases from J, the gap between germline ends came to 7 bases. Per germline, CDR1 SGHTA and CDR2 FQGTGA. This CDR3 contains 15 residues. CDR3 nucleotides: TGTGCCAGCAGCTTATCCTTAACGAACACCGGGGAGCTGTTTTTT. Translated: CASSLSLTNTGELFF.

The chain combines TRBV3-1 (or the pseudogene TRBV3-2) with TRBJ2-3, with TRBD1 identical over 10 bases. The V and J ends lost 4 bases and 5 bases, in that order; junction bases with no gene match: 9. The CDR3 length is 16 residues. In germline, CDR1 is LGHDT, CDR2 YNNKEL (reference sequence). CDR3 residues: CASSPMTGGSGDTQYF. The CDR3 coding sequence is TGTGCCAGCAGCCCGATGACAGGGGGCAGTGGAGATACGCAGTATTTT.

The chain combines TRBV5-6 with TRBJ1-1; D is unclear. CDR1 is SGHDT, CDR2 YYEEEE, per germline. The CDR3 has 14 residues. With 0 bases removed from V and 2 bases from J, the gap between germline ends came to 8 bases. The CDR3: CASSLEYSNTEAFF. CDR3 in DNA: TGTGCCAGCAGCTTGGAGTACAGTAACACTGAAGCTTTCTTT.

The chain has TRBV27 and TRBJ2-7; tentative D call: TRBD2 (5 bases). The V end lost 3 bases, the J end lost 1 base, and 10 bases lay between the germline ends. CDR1 MNHEY and CDR2 SMNVEV come from the germline V gene (reference sequence). The CDR3 sequence is 14 residues long. CDR3 loop: CASSLGRTSYEQYF. The CDR3 DNA follows: TGTGCCAGCAGTTTGGGCAGGACTTCCTACGAGCAGTACTTC.

This rearrangement joins TRBV29-1 to TRBJ1-1; D remains ambiguous. Germline CDR1 reads SQVTM; CDR2 reads ANQGSEA. The CDR3 totals 12 residues. Trimming cost V 4 bases and J 1 base, with 7 bases left between them. The CDR3 DNA reads as TGCAGCGTTGGCCGACAGAACACTGAAGCTTTCTTT. It translates to CSVGRQNTEAFF.

J is TRBJ2-5 and V is TRBV4-1; 8 bases fit TRBD2. Germline V lookup: CDR1 MGHRA, CDR2 YSYEKL. CDR3 length: 15 amino acids. The V and J ends lost 5 bases and 5 bases, in that order; junction bases with no gene match: 10. CDR3 in DNA: TGCGCCAGCAGCGAGGCGGCTAGCGGGTGGGAGACCCAGTACTTC. Its translation: CASSEAASGWETQYF.

The rearrangement uses TRBV21-1 and TRBJ1-2. TRBV21-1 is a listed pseudogene. There are 15 residues in the CDR3. The CDR3 region has the DNA TGTGCCAGCCGACCTGATGGAGCAGCTAACTATGGCTACACCTTC. Protein: CASRPDGAANYGYTF.

The chain combines TRBV18 with TRBJ1-2; D perhaps matches TRBD1 (5 bases). The ends were cut back, 10 bases at V and 3 bases at J, with 15 bases in the middle. Germline loops: CDR1 KGHSH, CDR2 LQKENI. This CDR3 comprises 13 residues. The CDR3 loop reads CANTTVFYYGYTF. CDR3 sequence (DNA): TGTGCCAACACGACAGTCTTTTACTATGGCTACACCTTC.

This chain links TRBV5-8 with TRBJ1-1; D is undetermined. The V and J ends lost 7 bases and 3 bases respectively, with 16 bases between them. The CDR3 spans 14 residues. The germline V gene has CDR1 SGHTS and CDR2 YDEGEE. For the CDR3, the DNA is TGTGCCAGCCTGCGGAGGCGAAGGGACACTGAAGCTTTCTTT. It translates to CASLRRRRDTEAFF.

The J gene is TRBJ2-6, the V gene TRBV10-3; 8 bases match TRBD2. Looked up from germline, CDR1 is ENHRY and CDR2 is SYGVKD. After removal of 5 bases from V and 2 bases from J, the junction contained 11 bases not matched to a gene. There are 18 residues in the CDR3. The DNA for the CDR3 is TGTGCCATCAGTACGCCGGGACTAGAGTCGGCTGGGGCCAACGTCCTGACTTTC. Translating it yields CAISTPGLESAGANVLTF.

The chain recombines TRBV21-1 with TRBJ1-3; the DNA was not used to check the table's D call, TRBD1. TRBV21-1 is assigned pseudogene status. The CDR3 covers 15 residues. The CDR3 region is CASSRDSMRGNTIYF. The DNA of the CDR3 is TGTGCCAGCAGCAGGGACAGCATGAGGGGAAACACCATATATTTT.

This CDR3 reads CASSHAGWDSQRTQYF. The CDR3 DNA is TGTGCCAGCAGCCACGCGGGATGGGATTCGCAGCGGACCCAGTACTTC. The chain recombines TRBV14 with TRBJ2-5; weak D call: TRBD2 (6 bases). Trimming removed 3 bases from V and 7 bases from J, with 21 bases in between. Germline V CDR1 and CDR2: SGHDN, FVKESK. CDR3 size: 16 residues.

The V gene is TRBV30, the J gene TRBJ2-1; 9 nucleotides line up with TRBD2. Germline CDR1 GTSNPN, CDR2 SVGIG (reference sequence). This CDR3 is built from 15 residues. Losses at the gene ends were 2 bases for V and 4 bases for J; bases not matched to a gene: 6. CDR3 nucleotides: TGTGCCTGGAGTAAGAGACTAGCGGCTTACAATGAGCAGTTCTTC. This gives the protein CAWSKRLAAYNEQFF.

This chain links TRBV5-1 with TRBJ2-1; TRBD2 aligns across 7 bases. In germline, CDR1 is SGHRS, CDR2 YFSETQ. V lost 0 bases and J lost 6; bases outside the gene matches: 6. The CDR3 has 15 amino acids. DNA of the CDR3: TGCGCCAGCAGCTTGGTCGGGGGGAAAGGCAATGAGCAGTTCTTC. This encodes CASSLVGGKGNEQFF.

The sample holds one count of this clone. The chain recombines TRBV19 with TRBJ2-5, with 9 bases fitting TRBD1. The V and J ends lost 2 bases and 5 bases, in that order; junction bases with no gene match: 6. The CDR3 extends over 15 amino acids. Germline V gives CDR1 LNHDA, CDR2 SQIVND (reference sequence). The CDR3 DNA reads as TGTGCCAGTAGTATAATGGGACAGGGAGCGGAGACCCAGTACTTC. As protein: CASSIMGQGAETQYF.

This chain uses TRBV18 with TRBJ2-7; 8 bases agree with TRBD1. The CDR3 is 15 residues long. V was clipped by 1 base and J by 3 bases; unmatched bases: 5. The germline gives CDR1 KGHSH, CDR2 LQKENI. CDR3 in amino acids: CASSPRQGAFYEQYF. Written as DNA, the CDR3 is TGTGCCAGCTCACCACGGCAGGGGGCCTTCTACGAGCAGTACTTC.

This chain joins TRBV6-1 and TRBJ1-2, with D possibly being TRBD1 (5 bases). Germline V lookup: CDR1 MNHNS, CDR2 SASEGT. V lost 2 bases and J 8 bases, leaving 21 bases between the germline ends. This CDR3 region has 16 residues. CDR3 residues: CASSEYLRAGGDGYTF. CDR3 DNA sequence: TGTGCCAGCAGTGAATATCTGAGGGCGGGGGGTGACGGCTACACCTTC.